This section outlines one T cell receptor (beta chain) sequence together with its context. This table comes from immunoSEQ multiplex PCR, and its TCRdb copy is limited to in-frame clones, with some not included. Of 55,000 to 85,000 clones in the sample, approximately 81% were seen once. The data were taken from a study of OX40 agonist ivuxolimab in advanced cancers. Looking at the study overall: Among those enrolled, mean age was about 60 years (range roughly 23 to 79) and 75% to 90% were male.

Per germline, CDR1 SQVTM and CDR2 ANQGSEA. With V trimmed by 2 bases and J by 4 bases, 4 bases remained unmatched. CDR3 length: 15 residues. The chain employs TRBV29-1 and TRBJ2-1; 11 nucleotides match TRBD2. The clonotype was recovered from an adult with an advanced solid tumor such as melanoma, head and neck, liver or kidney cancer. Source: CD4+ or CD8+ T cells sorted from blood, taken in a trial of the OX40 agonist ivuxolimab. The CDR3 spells CSVERVAGGYNEQFF. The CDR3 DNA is TGCAGCGTTGAACGGGTAGCGGGGGGGTACAATGAGCAGTTCTTC.